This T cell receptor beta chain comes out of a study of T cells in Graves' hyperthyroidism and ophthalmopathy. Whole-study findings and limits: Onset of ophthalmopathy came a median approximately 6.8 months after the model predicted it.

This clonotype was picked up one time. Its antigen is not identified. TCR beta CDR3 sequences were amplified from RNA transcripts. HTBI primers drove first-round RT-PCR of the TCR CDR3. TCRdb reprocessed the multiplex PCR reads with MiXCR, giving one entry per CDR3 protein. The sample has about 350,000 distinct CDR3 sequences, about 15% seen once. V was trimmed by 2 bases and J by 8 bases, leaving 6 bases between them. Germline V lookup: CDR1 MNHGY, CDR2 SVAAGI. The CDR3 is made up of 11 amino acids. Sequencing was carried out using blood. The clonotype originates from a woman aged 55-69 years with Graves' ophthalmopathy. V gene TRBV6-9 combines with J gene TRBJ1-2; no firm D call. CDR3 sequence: CASSYDEGYTF. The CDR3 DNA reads TGTGCCAGCAGTTATGACGAGGGCTACACCTTC.